This entry is about one T cell receptor (beta chain). Its antigen remains unidentified. With a much larger clone just one base away, this may be a read error. With a J-beta primer mix and a sample-barcoded 5' primer, a second PCR ran roughly 7 to 11 cycles. The template-switch adaptor, which had 12 random nucleotides, put a tag on each cDNA molecule. CDR3-containing paired-end reads numbered at least 3 million in each sample. TCRdb analysed the 5' RACE reads with MiXCR anew, one entry per CDR3 protein. The data contain some 670,000 distinct CDR3 sequences, under 65% of them seen just once; the ten biggest clones take up approximately 13%. This sample stems from a study of blood T cells in healthy people across ages. General study findings and limits: Older individuals had lower TCR beta diversity per million T cells (the decline was roughly linear). Higher diversity and more naive CD4+ cells were features of long-lived donors, compared to aged donors.

J was trimmed by 2 bases and V by 3 bases; bases with no gene match: 0. CDR1 KGHDR and CDR2 SFDVKD come from the germline V gene. This CDR3 contains 14 residues. This rearrangement joins TRBV24-1 to TRBJ2-1, with 7 positions matching TRBD2. The specimen was blood. The sequence came from a woman of 80 years or more in good health. The CDR3 protein is CATSDGTTYNEQFF. The CDR3 bases are TGTGCCACCAGTGATGGGACTACCTACAATGAGCAGTTCTTC.